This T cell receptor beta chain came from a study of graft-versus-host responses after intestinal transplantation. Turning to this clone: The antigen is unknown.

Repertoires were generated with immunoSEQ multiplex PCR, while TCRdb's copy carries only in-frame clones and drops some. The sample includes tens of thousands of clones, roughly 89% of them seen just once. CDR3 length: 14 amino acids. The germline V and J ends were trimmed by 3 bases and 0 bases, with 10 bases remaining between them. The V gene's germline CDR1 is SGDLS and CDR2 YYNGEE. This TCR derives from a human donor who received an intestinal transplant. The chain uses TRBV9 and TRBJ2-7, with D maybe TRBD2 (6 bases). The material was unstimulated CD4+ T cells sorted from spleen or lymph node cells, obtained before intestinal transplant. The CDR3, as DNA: TGTGCCAGCAGCGCGCGGGGAGACTCCTACGAGCAGTACTTC. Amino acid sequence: CASSARGDSYEQYF.